A selection of T cell receptor beta chains follows, all from one sample in a study of shared clonotypes between healthy human individuals. The protocol was immunoSEQ multiplex PCR, while the TCRdb copy is restricted to in-frame clones and leaves out a portion. The repertoire holds about 2.4 million clones, with 85% to 95% as singletons. The specimen was naive CD4+ T cells sorted from blood. Receptor source: a man between 18 and 35 years old in good health. Each CDR3 is given with its conserved first and last residue. Each record gives: V gene, J gene, clone size, D gene, CDR3 DNA, CDR3 protein. A D gene is named only where the DNA matches it firmly. Only some rows state a clone size, as once, few, many or a class for expanded clones.

>TRBV7-3|TRBJ1-3|.|.
TGTGCCAGCAGCCTGGGGCCCTCTGGAAACACCATATATTTT
CASSLGPSGNTIYF
>TRBV7-9|TRBJ2-4|once|.
TGTGCCAGCACCGAACCTAAGCGTGGCCTTCAGTACTTC
CASTEPKRGLQYF
>TRBV7-2|TRBJ2-1|.|TRBD2
TGTGCCAGCAGCTTAGATAGCCTAGCGGGAGGTCCGCCGTTCTTC
CASSLDSLAGGPPFF
>TRBV6-1|TRBJ2-7|.|.
TGTGCCAGCAGTGAAGCGTGGCAGATTCTTACCTACGAGCAGTACTTC
CASSEAWQILTYEQYF
>TRBV19|TRBJ2-5|.|.
TGTGCCAGTAGTATAGGGGCTAGTAAAGAGACCCAGTACTTC
CASSIGASKETQYF
>TRBV6-5|TRBJ2-5|.|.
TGTGCCAGCAGTAGGACGACCCAAGAGACCCAGTACTTC
CASSRTTQETQYF
>TRBV5-1|TRBJ1-2|.|.
TGCGCCAGCAGCCCGGGGACGGCCCCTGGCTACACCTTC
CASSPGTAPGYTF
>TRBV25-1|TRBJ1-1|.|.
TGTGCCAGCAGGATGGACACGGACACTGAAGCTTTCTTT
CASRMDTDTEAFF
>TRBV18|TRBJ2-1|.|TRBD1
TGTGCCAGCTCACGGACAGGGGGCCCCAACTTAAGGCAGTTCTTC
CASSRTGGPNLRQFF
>TRBV28|TRBJ1-4|.|.
TGTGCCAGCAGTTGGACGATCGCAACTAATGAAAAACTGTTTTTT
CASSWTIATNEKLFF
>TRBV6-1|TRBJ1-5|.|TRBD1
TGTGCCAGCAGTGAATTAGGGACAGGGTTCTATCAGGGCAATCAGCCCCAGCATTTT
CASSELGTGFYQGNQPQHF
>TRBV29-1|TRBJ1-5|.|.
TGCAGCGCCCGGGATCAGGGGAATCAGCCCCAGCATTTT
CSARDQGNQPQHF
>TRBV10-1|TRBJ1-3|.|.
TGCGCCAGCAGTACGGGGGCCAACTCTGGAAACACCATATATTTT
CASSTGANSGNTIYF
>TRBV29-1|TRBJ2-2|.|TRBD2
TGCAGCGTTGAAGATCTGCGACTAGCGGGAAAAGGGTCCGGGGAGCTGTTTTTT
CSVEDLRLAGKGSGELFF
>TRBV6-1|TRBJ1-3|.|.
TGTGCCAGCAGTGAATTGTCAGGGGGAAACACCATATATTTT
CASSELSGGNTIYF
>TRBV19|TRBJ2-3|.|TRBD2
TGTGCCAGTACCCCTAGCGGGGGCACAGATACGCAGTATTTT
CASTPSGGTDTQYF
>TRBV30|TRBJ1-2|.|.
TGTGCCTGGAGTCTAAGGAAGGATGGTGGCTACACCTTC
CAWSLRKDGGYTF
>TRBV5-6|TRBJ2-5|.|TRBD2
TGTGCCAGCAGCCTTAGCGGGAGGGCCATGGAGACCCAGTACTTC
CASSLSGRAMETQYF
>TRBV30|TRBJ2-7|.|TRBD1
TGTGCCTGGGGGACAGGGTTTTCCTACGAGCAGTACTTC
CAWGTGFSYEQYF
>TRBV5-1|TRBJ2-7|.|TRBD1
TGCGCCAGCAGCTCACCGGGACAGGGTGGGGTGCAGTACTTC
CASSSPGQGGVQYF
>TRBV7-2|TRBJ2-3|.|.
TGTGCCAGCAGCTCCCCCGGGGGTGTGAGCACAGATACGCAGTATTTT
CASSSPGGVSTDTQYF
>TRBV4-3|TRBJ2-7|.|TRBD1
TGCGCCAGCAGCCAACGACAGGGAGCCTACGAGCAGTACTTC
CASSQRQGAYEQYF
>TRBV19|TRBJ2-2|.|.
TGTGCCAGTAGTCTAAAAGGGCGTCGAACCGGGGAGCTGTTTTTT
CASSLKGRRTGELFF
>TRBV6-5|TRBJ2-7|.|.
TGTGCCAGCAGCAACACCGGTTTGTCCTACGAGCAGTACTTC
CASSNTGLSYEQYF
>TRBV4-3|TRBJ2-7|.|TRBD1
TGCGCCAGCAGCCAAGATAAGGGGGCGATCGAGCAGTACTTC
CASSQDKGAIEQYF
>TRBV7-2|TRBJ2-7|.|.
TGTGCCAGCAGCTTAGCCACAGGATTAGCTTCCGAGCAGTACTTC
CASSLATGLASEQYF
>TRBV7-2|TRBJ1-3|.|.
TGTGCCAGCAGCTCCGGCCGAGGGGTTGGCGGAAACACCATATATTTT
CASSSGRGVGGNTIYF
>TRBV19|TRBJ1-4|.|TRBD1
TGTGCCACTTCGGACAGGACTGGGGAAAAACTGTTTTTT
CATSDRTGEKLFF
>TRBV28|TRBJ1-2|few|.
TGTGCCAGCAGTCTGGGCCAGGTAGGCCGACCTACGAGCACCTTC
CASSLGQVGRPTSTF
>TRBV5-4|TRBJ1-2|.|TRBD1
TGTGCCAGCAGCTTGGGGACGACAGGGGCTTTACTTAACTATGGCTACACCTTC
CASSLGTTGALLNYGYTF
>TRBV19|TRBJ2-7|.|.
TGTGCCAGTAGCTCTTGGCAGGGGACTGGCGAGCAGTACTTC
CASSSWQGTGEQYF
>TRBV29-1|TRBJ1-1|.|.
TGCAGCGTTGACAGGCCCCAGATGAACACTGAAGCTTTCTTT
CSVDRPQMNTEAFF
>TRBV7-2|TRBJ2-4|once|TRBD2
TGTGCCAGCAGCTTTAGCGGGGGGGCGGCCAAAAACATTCAGTACTTC
CASSFSGGAAKNIQYF
>TRBV7-9|TRBJ2-7|.|TRBD1
TGTGCCAGCAGCGCGACAGGGTACGAGCAGTACTTC
CASSATGYEQYF